Listed here are 14 T cell receptor beta chains from one sample, sequenced in a study of beta chain features in type 1 diabetes. Sequencing targeted expressed TCRB transcripts, as all isolated RNA had been reverse transcribed. Clones were sequenced by immunoSEQ multiplex PCR, and TCRdb holds only the in-frame ones, with some missing. The sample holds 250,000 to 400,000 clones, 11% to 15% seen once. Sequences were obtained from central memory CD4+ T cells from blood. These TCRs come from a man younger than 45 in good health.

This clone turned up a few times. The chain is built from TRBV11-2 and TRBJ2-7, with 8 bases that match TRBD2. This CDR3 is 16 amino acids long. The germline V gene has CDR1 SGHAT and CDR2 FQNNGV. J lost 3 bases, V lost 10 bases, and 17 bases had no gene match. The CDR3 region has the DNA TGTGCCATCCTTCCAGGACTAGCAAAAGGGGGCTACGAGCAGTACGTC. Protein: CAILPGLAKGGYEQYV.

The chain employs TRBV5-4 and TRBJ2-5; D is possibly TRBD2 (7 bases). The CDR3 runs to 13 residues. The ends were cut back, 1 base at V and 10 bases at J, with 14 bases in the middle. Germline V gene sequence: CDR1 SGHNT, CDR2 YYREEE (reference sequence). DNA of the CDR3: TGTGCCAGCAGCTTGTCGGATAGGGGGGGCCAGTACTTC. It specifies CASSLSDRGGQYF.

By frequency in the sample, this clone is medium-sized. The chain recombines TRBV19 with TRBJ2-1; 12 bases map to TRBD2. Losses at the gene ends were 4 bases for V and 4 bases for J; bases not matched to a gene: 2. Germline-derived CDR1 and CDR2 are LNHDA and SQIVND (reference sequence). CDR3 size: 15 residues. The CDR3 coding sequence is TGTGCCAGTAGTACTAGCGGGGGGGTTTACAATGAGCAGTTCTTC. This gives the protein CASSTSGGVYNEQFF.

The chain has TRBV7-9 and TRBJ2-7; no firm D call. Germline V gives CDR1 SEHNR, CDR2 FQNEAQ (reference sequence). Trimming cost V 5 bases and J 0 bases, with 14 bases left between them. This CDR3 region has 15 residues. In DNA form, the CDR3 reads TGTGCCAGCAGCCATACGGCCGAGAGCTCCTACGAGCAGTACTTC. This gives the protein CASSHTAESSYEQYF.

V and J are TRBV6-6 and TRBJ2-2; 14 nucleotides agree with TRBD2. The CDR3 spans 16 residues. Germline V CDR1 and CDR2: MNHNY, SVGAGI (reference sequence). With V trimmed by 4 bases and J by 6 bases, 4 bases remained unmatched. The CDR3 coding sequence is TGTGCCAGCAGTTCAAGACTAGCGGGAGGGTCCGGGGAGCTGTTTTTT. Translating it yields CASSSRLAGGSGELFF.

In its sample, this clone was seen a few times. This chain connects TRBV5-5 to TRBJ2-1; D remains unclear. In germline, CDR1 is SGHKS, CDR2 YYEKEE (reference sequence). This CDR3 has 13 amino acids. The V and J ends lost 3 bases and 2 bases respectively, with 6 bases between them. The CDR3 loop reads CASSWGTYNEQFF. Written as DNA, the CDR3 is TGTGCCAGCAGCTGGGGAACCTACAATGAGCAGTTCTTC.

This clone turned up a few times. V gene TRBV11-3 combines with J gene TRBJ2-2; D is unclear. Trimming removed 4 bases from V and 4 bases from J, with 13 bases in between. This CDR3 is 15 amino acids long. The germline V gene encodes CDR1 SGHNT and CDR2 YENEEA. CDR3 nucleotides: TGTGCCAGCAGCTCACCCGGACGGGTCACCGGGGAGCTGTTTTTT. It translates to CASSSPGRVTGELFF.

The chain links TRBV29-1 to TRBJ1-1; D gene uncertain. The CDR3 length is 12 residues. V was clipped by 5 bases and J by 6 bases, with 13 bases between them. Germline V CDR1 and CDR2: SQVTM, ANQGSEA. The CDR3 nucleotides are TGCAGCGTTAGAGGAAGGGAAGCTGAAGCTTTCTTT. This gives the protein CSVRGREAEAFF.

In this sample, this clone turned up a few times. V usage is TRBV2 and J usage is TRBJ1-4; tentatively, D is TRBD1 (5 bases). V gave up 2 bases and J gave up 5 bases, with 9 bases separating them. Germline CDR1 is SNHLY and CDR2 is FYNNEI. The length of the CDR3 is 14 residues. The CDR3 sequence is CASSERGPNEKLFF. In nucleotides, the CDR3 is TGTGCCAGCAGTGAAAGGGGTCCCAATGAAAAACTGTTTTTT. Together with reference TRBV2 and TRBJ1-4, the CDR3 gives the full variable domain: EPEVTQTPSHQVTQMGQEVILRCVPISNHLYFYWYRQILGQKVEFLVSFYNNEISEKSEIFDDQFSVERPDGSNFTLKIRSTKLEDSAMYFCASSERGPNEKLFFGSGTQLSVL.

This chain uses TRBV5-1 with TRBJ1-4, with no clear D. From germline, CDR1 is SGHRS and CDR2 YFSETQ. V lost 4 bases to trimming and J lost 0 bases, with 13 bases between them. There are 16 residues in the CDR3. CDR3 loop: CASSLNTPATNEKLFF. CDR3 DNA sequence: TGCGCCAGCAGCCTCAACACGCCCGCAACTAATGAAAAACTGTTTTTT.

The chain recombines TRBV27 with TRBJ2-7; D unclear. The CDR3 consists of 14 residues. V was cut by 4 bases and J by 3 bases, with 13 bases left in between. Germline V gives CDR1 MNHEY, CDR2 SMNVEV (reference sequence). The CDR3 loop reads CASSSHGRLYEQYF. CDR3 in DNA: TGTGCCAGCAGTTCCCACGGACGGCTCTACGAGCAGTACTTC.

As to this clone: This may come from a read error, since a much larger clone is one base off. The genes are TRBV10-3 and TRBJ2-3; D is undetermined. The CDR3 has 13 residues. The germline gives CDR1 ENHRY, CDR2 SYGVKD. V was clipped by 10 bases and J by 0 bases, with 11 bases between them. The CDR3 reads CASSYSSTDTQYF. The CDR3 DNA reads TGTGCCAGCAGCTACTCCAGCACAGATACGCAGTATTTT.

This clone was counted a few times. This chain uses TRBV5-4 with TRBJ2-1, with 7 bases fitting TRBD2. J lost 4 bases, V lost 4 bases, and 8 bases had no gene match. The germline gives CDR1 SGHNT, CDR2 YYREEE (reference sequence). CDR3 size: 15 residues. The CDR3: CASSTSGAIYNEQFF. CDR3 DNA sequence: TGTGCCAGCAGCACCAGCGGGGCCATATACAATGAGCAGTTCTTC. The full variable domain, its missing parts supplied by reference TRBV5-4 and TRBJ2-1, is ETGVTQSPTHLIKTRGQQVTLRCSSQSGHNTVSWYQQALGQGPQFIFQYYREEENGRGNFPPRFSGLQFPNYSSELNVNALELDDSALYLCASSTSGAIYNEQFFGPGTRLTVL.

This chain joins TRBV4-1 and TRBJ2-3; 9 positions agree with TRBD2. With V trimmed by 1 base and J by 5 bases, 7 bases remained unmatched. Germline assignment: CDR1 MGHRA and CDR2 YSYEKL. The CDR3 consists of 16 residues. Here the CDR3 reads CASSQAPLAGLDTQYF. The DNA of the CDR3 is TGCGCCAGCAGCCAAGCCCCCCTAGCGGGGTTAGATACGCAGTATTTT.